This T cell receptor (beta chain) was retrieved from a study of CXCR3-negative and CXCR3-positive naive CD8 T cells (dated by TCRdb to about 2019). In terms of the full investigation: In total, approximately 140 million TRB reads were obtained, which works out to roughly 1.5 +/- 0.3 million reads per library. Diversity and physicochemical repertoire analyses were performed on about ten donors pooled from two independent experiments. For the TRBV-TRBJ cluster analysis, the naive subsets came from 5 donors, while the memory cells came from 3 donors. Results and caveats for the whole study, not just this receptor: Comparably high repertoire diversity was found in both naive subsets, whereas much lower repertoire diversity was found in memory CD8+ T cells. Because CXCR3 expression was partially decreased after cryopreservation, freshly isolated PBMCs were used for most assays. Because surface CD5, which is linked to self-reactivity in mice, was comparable between the naive subsets, TCR interaction strength was also inferred from the physicochemical properties of TRB CDR3s. TRB CDR3s from CXCR3-positive naive cells showed higher hydrophobicity (lower Kidera factor 4), lower energy, and higher strength and volume indices than CXCR3-negative naive cells. Naive CXCR3-negative and CXCR3-positive cells from the same donor showed similar TRBV-TRBJ usage, whereas memory cells showed distinct patterns.

Each CD8+ T cell subset was flow-sorted in triplicate, and some 300,000 cells per subset were placed directly into RLT lysis buffer. To exclude memory contaminants, naive CD8+ T cells were stringently defined as CD45RO-CCR7+CD27+CD95-. Peripheral blood mononuclear cells were isolated from buffy coats using standard density gradient centrifugation. A FACSAria III was used to flow-sort naive CXCR3-negative and CXCR3-positive CD8+ T cells. Total RNA was extracted from sorted cells with an RNeasy Mini Kit. Comments on this clonotype: Its antigen remains undetermined.

The CDR3 runs 13 residues from the cysteine to the phenylalanine. DNA is not recorded here. From the germline V gene (reference sequence), CDR1 is MNHEY and CDR2 is SMNVEV. TCRdb lists the instrument as NextSeq 550. The Human TCR Profiling Kit (MiLaboratory) was used to prepare UMI-labeled 5' RACE TRB cDNA libraries. The full amount of extracted RNA was used for cDNA synthesis, and the full amount of resulting cDNA was used for PCR amplification. Libraries were prepared in parallel using an identical number of PCR cycles. On the study's bioinformatics: About 52,000 +/- 9,100 unique UMI-labeled TRB cDNA molecules per library were extracted with MIGEC and MiXCR, with at least two reads per UMI required. On average, roughly 40,000 +/- 10,000 functional in-frame TRB CDR3 nucleotide clonotypes lacking stop codons were found per library. After downsampling to 5000 UMI-labeled TRB molecules per sample, diversity metrics, including normalized Shannon-Wiener and Chao1, were computed in VDJtools. Clonotype-size-weighted physicochemical properties of the central five CDR3 residues (interaction energy, strength, volume and Kidera factor 4) were computed in VDJtools. TCRdb reprocessed the reads into one record per CDR3 protein sequence, lacking DNA. The V and J calls reflect TCRdb's pipeline rather than the authors' work. The table for this sample shows roughly 7,300 distinct CDR3 sequences. The top ten constitute 1.4% to 1.5% of the sample.

The rearranged chain carries TRBV27 and TRBJ1-2; the TCRdb D gene call, TRBD1, has no DNA to confirm it. The specimen sequenced was naive CXCR3+ CD8+ T cells from blood. What the cell subset or site label conveys for this sample: CD45RO-CCR7+CD27+CD95- naive CD8+ T cells expressing CXCR3 (TNR3+). This sequence originates from a human donor in good health. Some clones in this sample may be carry-over from other donors' samples. The CDR3 reads CASSLGAFGGYTF.